This record concerns one T cell receptor (beta chain) sequence. Its target is not known. The sample belongs to a study of T cell responses to AZD1222 COVID-19 vaccine. Study-level findings and limits: A mostly white British donor set with more females was recruited, and clonal diversity was possibly underestimated. Targets within unmutated variant regions were reportedly found for nearly half of spike-specific TCRs.

Method: immunoSEQ multiplex PCR; TCRdb's copy keeps in-frame clones and lacks some. The data contain 90,000 to 120,000 clones, about 85% of them seen just once; the ten biggest clones take up 4.8%. V shed 5 bases and J shed 5 bases, with 12 bases lying between them. The germline CDR1 and CDR2 sequences are MDHEN and SYDVKM. This CDR3 has 14 amino acids. The rearrangement links TRBV28 to TRBJ1-4; perhaps TRBD1 as D (6 bases). This clonotype was obtained from an adult who received the AZD1222 COVID-19 vaccine. Sequenced here: peripheral blood, sampled 28 days after the second AZD1222 dose. The CDR3 loop is CASSNRAPNEKLFF. As DNA, the CDR3 is TGTGCCAGCAGTAACAGGGCACCCAATGAAAAACTGTTTTTT.